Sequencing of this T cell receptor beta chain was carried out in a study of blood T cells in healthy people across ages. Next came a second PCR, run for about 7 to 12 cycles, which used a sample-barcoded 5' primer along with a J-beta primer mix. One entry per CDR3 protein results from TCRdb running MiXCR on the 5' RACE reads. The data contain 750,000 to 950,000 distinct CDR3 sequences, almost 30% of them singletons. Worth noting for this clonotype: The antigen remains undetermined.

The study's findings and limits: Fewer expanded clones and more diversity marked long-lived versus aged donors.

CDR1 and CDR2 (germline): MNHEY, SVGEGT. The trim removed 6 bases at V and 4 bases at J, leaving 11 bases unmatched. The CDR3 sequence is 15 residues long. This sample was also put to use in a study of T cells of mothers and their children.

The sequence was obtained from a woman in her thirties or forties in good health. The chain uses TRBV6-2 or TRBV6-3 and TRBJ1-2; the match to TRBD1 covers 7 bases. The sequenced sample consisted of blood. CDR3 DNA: TGTGCCAGCAGCCAATCACAGGGGATCTTCTATGGCTACACCTTC. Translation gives CASSQSQGIFYGYTF.